The source of this TCR beta chain is a study of STAT5B mutations in CD4+ large granular lymphocyte leukemia. Using immunoSEQ multiplex PCR, the repertoire was profiled, and TCRdb retains in-frame clones only, with some absent. The data show about 48,000 clones, 55% to 75% seen once. A remark on this clone: Its antigen is not identified.

Overall study findings and caveats: Without putative leukemic clones, patient CD4-sorted repertoires remained more clonal than healthy CD4+ repertoires. Roughly a quarter of private leukemic clonotypes occurred rarely in other patients' non-leukemic repertoires.

The clonotype was recovered from a human donor in good health. Sequences were obtained from CD4+ T cells from blood buffy coats.

In DNA, the CDR3 is TGTGCCAGCAGGGCCGGGACGGGAAACTATGGCTACACCTTC. Its protein is CASRAGTGNYGYTF. V and J are TRBV5-6 and TRBJ1-2; tentatively, D is TRBD1 (5 bases). Germline V gives CDR1 SGHDT, CDR2 YYEEEE. The CDR3 is 14 residues long. V lost 5 bases, J lost 2 bases, and 13 bases lay in between.